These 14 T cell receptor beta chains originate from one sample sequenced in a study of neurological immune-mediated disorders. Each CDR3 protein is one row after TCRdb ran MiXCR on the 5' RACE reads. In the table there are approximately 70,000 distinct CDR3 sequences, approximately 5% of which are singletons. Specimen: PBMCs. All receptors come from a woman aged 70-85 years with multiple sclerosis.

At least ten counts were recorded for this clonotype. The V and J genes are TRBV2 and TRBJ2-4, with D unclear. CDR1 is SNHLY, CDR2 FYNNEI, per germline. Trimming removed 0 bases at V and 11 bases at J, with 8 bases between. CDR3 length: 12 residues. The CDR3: CASSEAGRFQYF. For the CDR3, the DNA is TGTGCCAGCAGTGAAGCTGGCAGGTTTCAGTACTTC.

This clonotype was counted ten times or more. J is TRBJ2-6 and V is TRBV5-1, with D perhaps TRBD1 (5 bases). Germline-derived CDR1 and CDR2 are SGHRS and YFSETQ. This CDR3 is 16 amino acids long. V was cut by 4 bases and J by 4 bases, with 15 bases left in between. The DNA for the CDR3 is TGCGCCAGCAGCCTACCTCAGGGAACCGGGGCCAACGTCCTGACTTTC. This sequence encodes CASSLPQGTGANVLTF. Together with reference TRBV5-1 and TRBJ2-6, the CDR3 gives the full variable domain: KAGVTQTPRYLIKTRGQQVTLSCSPISGHRSVSWYQQTPGQGLQFLFEYFSETQRNKGNFPGRFSGRQFSNSRSEMNVSTLELGDSALYLCASSLPQGTGANVLTFGAGSRLTVL.

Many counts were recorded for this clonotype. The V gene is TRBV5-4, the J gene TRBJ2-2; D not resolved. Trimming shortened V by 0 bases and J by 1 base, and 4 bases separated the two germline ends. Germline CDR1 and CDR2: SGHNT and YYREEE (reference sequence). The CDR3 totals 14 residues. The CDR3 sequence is CASSLDGNTGELFF. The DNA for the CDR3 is TGTGCCAGCAGCTTGGACGGGAACACCGGGGAGCTGTTTTTT.

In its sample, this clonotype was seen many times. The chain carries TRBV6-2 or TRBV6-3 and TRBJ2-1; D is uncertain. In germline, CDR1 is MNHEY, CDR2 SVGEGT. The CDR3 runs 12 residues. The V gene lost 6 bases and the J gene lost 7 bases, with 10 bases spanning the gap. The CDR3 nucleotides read TGTGCCAGCAGCGAACAGAGTAATGAGCAGTTCTTC. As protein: CASSEQSNEQFF.

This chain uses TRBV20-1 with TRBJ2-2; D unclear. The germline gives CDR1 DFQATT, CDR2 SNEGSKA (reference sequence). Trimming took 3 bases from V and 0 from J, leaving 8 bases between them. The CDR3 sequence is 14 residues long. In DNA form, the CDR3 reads TGCAGTGCTAGGGGCGAGACGAACACCGGGGAGCTGTTTTTT. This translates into CSARGETNTGELFF.

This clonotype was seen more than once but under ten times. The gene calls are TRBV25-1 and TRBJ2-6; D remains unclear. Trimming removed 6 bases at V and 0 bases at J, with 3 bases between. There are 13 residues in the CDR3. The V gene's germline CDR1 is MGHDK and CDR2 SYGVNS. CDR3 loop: CASRGSGANVLTF. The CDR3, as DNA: TGTGCCAGCAGGGGCTCTGGGGCCAACGTCCTGACTTTC.

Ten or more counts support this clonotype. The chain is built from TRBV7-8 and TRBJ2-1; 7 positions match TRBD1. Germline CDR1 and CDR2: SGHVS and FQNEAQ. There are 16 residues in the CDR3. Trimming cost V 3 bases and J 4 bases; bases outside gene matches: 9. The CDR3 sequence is CASSLTGSWQYNEQFF. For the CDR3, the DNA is TGTGCCAGCAGCTTGACAGGGTCGTGGCAATACAATGAGCAGTTCTTC.

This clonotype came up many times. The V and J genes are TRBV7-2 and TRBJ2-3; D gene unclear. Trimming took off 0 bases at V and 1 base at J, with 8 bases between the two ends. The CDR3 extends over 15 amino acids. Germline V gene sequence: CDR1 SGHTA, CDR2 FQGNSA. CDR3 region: CASSLATFGTDTQYF. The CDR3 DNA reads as TGTGCCAGCAGCTTAGCGACCTTCGGCACAGATACGCAGTATTTT.

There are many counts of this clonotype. CDR3 bases: TGTGCCAGCAGCCTCTCCGGGACTCACCCCACAGATACGCAGTATTTT. Translation: CASSLSGTHPTDTQYF. This chain links TRBV7-2 with TRBJ2-3; perhaps TRBD2 as D (6 bases). The germline gives CDR1 SGHTA, CDR2 FQGNSA. The CDR3 extends over 16 amino acids. Trimming took 5 bases from V and 2 from J, leaving 17 bases between them.

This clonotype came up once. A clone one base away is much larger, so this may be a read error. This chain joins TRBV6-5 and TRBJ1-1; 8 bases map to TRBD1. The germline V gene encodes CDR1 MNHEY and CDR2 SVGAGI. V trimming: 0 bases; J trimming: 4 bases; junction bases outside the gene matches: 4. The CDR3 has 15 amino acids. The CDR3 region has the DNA TGTGCCAGCAGTTACTCGCCCGACAGGGGCACTGAAGCTTTCTTT. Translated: CASSYSPDRGTEAFF.

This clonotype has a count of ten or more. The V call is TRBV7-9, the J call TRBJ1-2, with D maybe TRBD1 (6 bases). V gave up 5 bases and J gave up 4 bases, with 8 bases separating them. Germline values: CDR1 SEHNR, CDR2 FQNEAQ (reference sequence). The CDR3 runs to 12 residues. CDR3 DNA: TGTGCCAGCAGCCCAGGGGCCTATGGCTACACCTTC. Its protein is CASSPGAYGYTF.

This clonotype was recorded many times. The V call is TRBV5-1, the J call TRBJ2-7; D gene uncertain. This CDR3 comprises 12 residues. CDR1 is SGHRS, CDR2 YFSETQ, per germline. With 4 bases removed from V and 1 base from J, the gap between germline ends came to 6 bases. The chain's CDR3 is CASSIGSYEQYF. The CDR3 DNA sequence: TGCGCCAGCAGCATCGGGTCCTACGAGCAGTACTTC.

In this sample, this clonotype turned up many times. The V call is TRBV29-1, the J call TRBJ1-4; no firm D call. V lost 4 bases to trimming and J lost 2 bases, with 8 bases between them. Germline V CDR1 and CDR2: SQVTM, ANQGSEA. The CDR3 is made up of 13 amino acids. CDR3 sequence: CSVAGYTNEKLFF. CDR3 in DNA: TGCAGCGTTGCCGGGTACACTAATGAAAAACTGTTTTTT.

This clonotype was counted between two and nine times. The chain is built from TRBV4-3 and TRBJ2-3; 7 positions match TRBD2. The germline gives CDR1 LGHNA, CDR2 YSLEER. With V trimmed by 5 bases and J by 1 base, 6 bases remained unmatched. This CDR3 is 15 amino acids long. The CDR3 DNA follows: TGCGCCAGCAGCACCCAGCGGGGACGCACAGATACGCAGTATTTT. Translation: CASSTQRGRTDTQYF.